This entry lists 24 T cell receptor beta chains sequenced from one sample in a study of shared clonotypes between healthy human individuals. Measured with immunoSEQ multiplex PCR; TCRdb has only the in-frame clones, and not every one. The data contain 450,000 or so clones, more than 70% of them singletons. The sequenced sample consisted of PBMCs. These receptors were collected from a woman aged 40 to 50 in good health. Some clones in this sample may be carry-over from other donors' samples.

The chain joins TRBV27 to TRBJ2-1; D is perhaps TRBD1 (6 bases). The CDR3 has 14 amino acids. V was trimmed by 8 bases and J by 5 bases, leaving 16 bases between them. CDR1 and CDR2 (germline): MNHEY, SMNVEV (reference sequence). Written as DNA, the CDR3 is TGTGCCAGCGGATCAACAGGGTTTAACAATGAGCAGTTCTTC. It codes for CASGSTGFNNEQFF.

The chain links TRBV18 to TRBJ2-2; 11 bases map to TRBD2. From germline, CDR1 is KGHSH and CDR2 LQKENI. V was pared by 0 bases and J by 6 bases, with 3 bases of the junction left unmatched. The CDR3 spans 16 residues. CDR3: CASSPPGTSGSGELFF. In nucleotides, the CDR3 is TGTGCCAGCTCACCACCTGGGACTAGCGGCTCCGGGGAGCTGTTTTTT.

J is TRBJ1-3 and V is TRBV29-1; D is ambiguous. Trimming stripped 6 bases from V and 4 bases from J, with 10 bases between. The CDR3 runs 12 residues. Looked up from germline, CDR1 is SQVTM and CDR2 is ANQGSEA. Written as DNA, the CDR3 is TGCAGCGTCGGATCCGACGGAAACACCATATATTTT. This sequence encodes CSVGSDGNTIYF.

This chain uses TRBV5-1 with TRBJ2-3; possibly TRBD1 or TRBD2 for D (5 bases each). The CDR3 loop spans 14 amino acids. Trimming removed 2 bases from V and 0 bases from J, with 7 bases in between. Per germline, CDR1 SGHRS and CDR2 YFSETQ. CDR3 sequence (DNA): TGCGCCAGCAGCTTAAGGGACAGCACAGATACGCAGTATTTT. The encoded protein is CASSLRDSTDTQYF.

To note about this clone: A much larger clonotype is one base distant, so this may be a read error. In this CDR3 the conserved last residue, phenylalanine or tryptophan, is missing, so a read error is likely. The chain recombines TRBV28 with TRBJ2-3; a possible D gene is TRBD1 (5 bases). Germline V gene sequence: CDR1 MDHEN, CDR2 SYDVKM. The CDR3 covers 15 residues. Trimming shortened V by 6 bases and J by 1 base, and 14 bases separated the two germline ends. The CDR3 bases are TGTGCCAGCAGACCCTTGGGGCCGGGCACAGATACGCAGTATCTT. This gives the protein CASRPLGPGTDTQYL.

The rearrangement links TRBV7-9 to TRBJ2-7; 7 nucleotides agree with TRBD2. Germline values: CDR1 SEHNR, CDR2 FQNEAQ (reference sequence). The CDR3 consists of 15 residues. The junction had 4 bases not matched to a gene; V was cut back by 2 bases and J by 0 bases. CDR3 amino acids: CASSLLGGSSYEQYF. CDR3 in DNA: TGTGCCAGCAGCTTATTAGGCGGGAGCTCCTACGAGCAGTACTTC.

The chain is built from TRBV30 and TRBJ2-1; D may be TRBD1 or TRBD2 (5 bases each). V was shortened by 6 bases and J by 8 bases, with 17 bases between the two germline ends. The CDR3 is made up of 13 amino acids. In germline, CDR1 is GTSNPN, CDR2 SVGIG (reference sequence). CDR3 bases: TGTGCCTGCCATGGGACGATAGCCGATGAGCAGTTCTTC. It yields the protein CACHGTIADEQFF.

The chain links TRBV7-2 to TRBJ2-1; D call uncertain. The CDR3 has 12 residues. With 5 bases removed from V and 8 bases from J, the gap between germline ends came to 10 bases. Germline V gives CDR1 SGHTA, CDR2 FQGNSA. CDR3 region: CASSLPFDEQFF. DNA for the CDR3: TGTGCCAGCAGCCTCCCGTTCGATGAGCAGTTCTTC.

The gene calls are TRBV29-1 and TRBJ1-1; D not resolved. Germline CDR1 is SQVTM and CDR2 is ANQGSEA. The CDR3 is made up of 13 amino acids. V lost 5 bases, J lost 3 bases, and 13 bases lay in between. This CDR3 is CSVRVGLDTEAFF. CDR3 DNA: TGCAGCGTTCGTGTGGGGTTGGACACTGAAGCTTTCTTT.

As concerns this clone: This CDR3 is also generated by other DNA sequences in the sample. The chain recombines TRBV25-1 with TRBJ2-7, with TRBD2 identical over 7 bases. This CDR3 has 15 residues. Germline CDR1 is MGHDK and CDR2 is SYGVNS. The ends lost 6 bases at V and 3 bases at J; junction bases unmatched: 11. Here the CDR3 reads CASRGDGGSFYEQYF. The CDR3, as DNA: TGTGCCAGCAGGGGGGATGGCGGGAGCTTCTACGAGCAGTACTTC.

This chain uses TRBV7-2 with TRBJ2-7, with D perhaps TRBD1 or TRBD2 (5 bases each). The CDR3 loop spans 14 amino acids. From germline, CDR1 is SGHTA and CDR2 FQGNSA. Trimming cost V 1 base and J 3 bases, with 10 bases left between them. In nucleotides, the CDR3 is TGTGCCAGCAGCTTAGATTGGGACCGCTACGAGCAGTACTTC. This gives the protein CASSLDWDRYEQYF.

The rearrangement joins TRBV7-8 to TRBJ1-5, with D tentatively TRBD1 (6 bases). The CDR3 spans 16 residues. Trimming took off 4 bases at V and 1 base at J, with 14 bases between the two ends. Germline CDR1 is SGHVS and CDR2 is FQNEAQ. The DNA of the CDR3 is TGTGCCAGCAGCTCACACAGGGTGGCGAGCAATCAGCCCCAGCATTTT. Protein sequence: CASSSHRVASNQPQHF.

This clone was picked up one time. The V gene is TRBV19, the J gene TRBJ2-2; 7 nucleotides agree with TRBD1. Germline CDR1 reads LNHDA; CDR2 reads SQIVND (reference sequence). V shed 7 bases, J shed 5 bases, and the junction held 7 bases outside the gene matches. The CDR3 loop spans 14 amino acids. For the CDR3, the DNA is TGTGCCAGTACACCGTTGACAGGGACCGGGGAGCTGTTTTTT. Encoded protein: CASTPLTGTGELFF.

In DNA, the CDR3 is TGTGCCAGTAGTATAGATCGTAGTTGGAGTGGGGAGCTGTTTTTT. This sequence encodes CASSIDRSWSGELFF. The chain links TRBV19 to TRBJ2-2; D gene unclear. V lost 0 bases and J 8 bases, leaving 13 bases between the germline ends. Looked up from germline, CDR1 is LNHDA and CDR2 is SQIVND (reference sequence). The length of the CDR3 is 15 residues.

Many counts were recorded for this clone. A much bigger clone sits one base away, suggesting this may be a read error. At the DNA level, this CDR3 is encoded by other sequences in the same sample as well. The chain has TRBV30 and TRBJ2-5; the match to TRBD2 covers 10 bases. CDR1 is GTSNPN, CDR2 SVGIG, per germline (reference sequence). The CDR3 has 13 residues. Trimming cost V 3 bases and J 4 bases; bases outside gene matches: 2. The CDR3 here is CAWSRLAGETQYF. The DNA of the CDR3 is TGTGCCTGGAGCCGACTAGCGGGAGAGACCCAGTACTTC.

The chain links TRBV9 to TRBJ2-1; D call uncertain. Germline assignment: CDR1 SGDLS and CDR2 YYNGEE. The CDR3 is 15 residues long. V lost 0 bases and J lost 7, with 14 bases in between. CDR3 sequence: CASSVGHLLGNEQFF. CDR3 bases: TGTGCCAGCAGCGTAGGTCACCTGCTGGGGAATGAGCAGTTCTTC.

The chain employs TRBV7-9 and TRBJ2-2; D is perhaps TRBD1 (6 bases). V was cut by 5 bases and J by 8 bases, with 9 bases left in between. The CDR3 contains 12 residues. The germline gives CDR1 SEHNR, CDR2 FQNEAQ (reference sequence). The CDR3 loop reads CASSTTGGELFF. The CDR3 coding sequence is TGTGCCAGCAGCACTACAGGGGGGGAGCTGTTTTTT. Looking up the rest from reference TRBV7-9 and TRBJ2-2 gives the full variable domain: DTGVSQNPRHKITKRGQNVTFRCDPISEHNRLYWYRQTLGQGPEFLTYFQNEAQLEKSRLLSDRFSAERPKGSFSTLEIQRTEQGDSAMYLCASSTTGGELFFGEGSRLTVL.

This clone was counted ten times or more. CDR3 in amino acids: CASSQIFRRGHEQFF. CDR3 sequence (DNA): TGTGCCAGCAGCCAAATATTTAGGCGGGGTCATGAGCAGTTCTTC. The rearrangement links TRBV4-2 to TRBJ2-1, with D perhaps TRBD2 (6 bases). Germline V lookup: CDR1 LGHNA, CDR2 YNFKEQ. The V and J ends lost 2 bases and 8 bases respectively, with 16 bases between them. This CDR3 is 15 amino acids long.

Note on this clone: This specimen includes other DNA sequences encoding the same CDR3. This chain connects TRBV11-2 to TRBJ2-7, with 10 nucleotides matching TRBD2. J gave up 2 bases and V 1 base, and 2 bases lay outside the gene matches. The CDR3 loop spans 15 amino acids. Germline V lookup: CDR1 SGHAT, CDR2 FQNNGV. CDR3 in amino acids: CASSLGTSGTYEQYF. DNA for the CDR3: TGTGCCAGCAGCTTAGGAACTAGCGGGACCTACGAGCAGTACTTC. The entire variable domain, with the rest obtained from reference TRBV11-2 and TRBJ2-7, is as follows: EAGVAQSPRYKIIEKRQSVAFWCNPISGHATLYWYQQILGQGPKLLIQFQNNGVVDDSQLPKDRFSAERLKGVDSTLKIQPAKLEDSAVYLCASSLGTSGTYEQYFGPGTRLTVT.

J is TRBJ1-1 and V is TRBV30; a possible D gene is TRBD1 (5 bases). V was shortened by 2 bases and J by 10 bases, with 11 bases between the two germline ends. Germline loops: CDR1 GTSNPN, CDR2 SVGIG (reference sequence). There are 11 residues in the CDR3. The CDR3: CAWSPQGVAFF. The DNA for the CDR3 is TGTGCCTGGAGTCCCCAAGGGGTAGCTTTCTTT. The full variable domain, completed using reference TRBV30 and TRBJ1-1, is SQTIHQWPATLVQPVGSPLSLECTVEGTSNPNLYWYRQAAGRGLQLLFYSVGIGQISSEVPQNLSASRPQDRQFILSSKKLLLSDSGFYLCAWSPQGVAFFGQGTRLTVV.

The chain recombines TRBV28 with TRBJ1-5; 7 nucleotides align to TRBD1. The trim removed 5 bases at V and 0 bases at J, leaving 7 bases unmatched. Per germline, CDR1 MDHEN and CDR2 SYDVKM. This CDR3 is 16 amino acids long. The DNA of the CDR3 is TGTGCCAGCAGTAAGGGACAGACCGTTAGCAATCAGCCCCAGCATTTT. Residues: CASSKGQTVSNQPQHF.

As for this clone: One base separates it from a far larger clone, so it is likely a read error. No conserved phenylalanine or tryptophan is present at the end of the CDR3, so a read error is the likely explanation. Here the CDR3 DNA reads TGTGCCTGGAGTAGGCGGGACAATGGCTGGTGGGAGCCCCAGCATCTT. Residues: CAWSRRDNGWWEPQHL. The rearrangement links TRBV30 to TRBJ1-5, with D possibly matching TRBD1 (6 bases). The CDR3 spans 16 residues. Trimming took off 2 bases at V and 8 bases at J, with 22 bases between the two ends. Germline V CDR1 and CDR2: GTSNPN, SVGIG (reference sequence).

The chain couples TRBV9 to TRBJ2-2, with 7 bases aligning to TRBD1. V was clipped by 0 bases and J by 3 bases; unmatched bases: 5. CDR1 SGDLS and CDR2 YYNGEE come from the germline V gene. The CDR3 contains 16 residues. This CDR3 reads CASSVASRGHTGELFF. The CDR3 nucleotides read TGTGCCAGCAGCGTAGCTTCAAGGGGGCACACCGGGGAGCTGTTTTTT.

Remarks on this clone: A read error likely explains this, since a far larger clone differs by one base. The chain is built from TRBV7-2 and TRBJ2-5; possibly TRBD2 for D (5 bases). Trimming stripped 5 bases from V and 11 bases from J, with 27 bases between. CDR1 is SGHTA, CDR2 FQGNSA, per germline. CDR3 size: 16 residues. This CDR3 reads CASSPRPLVSRPEQYF. CDR3 sequence (DNA): TGTGCCAGCAGCCCCAGGCCACTAGTTTCGAGACCTGAACAGTACTTC.